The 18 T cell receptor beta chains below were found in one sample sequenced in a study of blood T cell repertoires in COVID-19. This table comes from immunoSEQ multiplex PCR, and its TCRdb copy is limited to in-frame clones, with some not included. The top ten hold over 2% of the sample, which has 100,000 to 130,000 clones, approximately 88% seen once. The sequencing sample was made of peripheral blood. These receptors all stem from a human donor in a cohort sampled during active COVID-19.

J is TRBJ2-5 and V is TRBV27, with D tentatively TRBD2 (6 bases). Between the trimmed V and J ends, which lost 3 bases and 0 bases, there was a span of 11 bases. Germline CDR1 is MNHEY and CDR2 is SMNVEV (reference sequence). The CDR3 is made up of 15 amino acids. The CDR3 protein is CASSLRDGYQETQYF. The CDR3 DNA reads TGTGCCAGCAGTTTGCGGGACGGATACCAAGAGACCCAGTACTTC.

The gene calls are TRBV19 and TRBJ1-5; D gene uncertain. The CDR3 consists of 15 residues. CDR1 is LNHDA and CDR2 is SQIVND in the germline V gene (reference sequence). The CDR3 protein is CAGGEVRGANQPQHF. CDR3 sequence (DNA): TGTGCTGGTGGGGAAGTCCGGGGAGCTAATCAGCCCCAGCATTTT. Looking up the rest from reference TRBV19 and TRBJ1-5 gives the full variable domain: DGGITQSPKYLFRKEGQNVTLSCEQNLNHDAMYWYRQDPGQGLRLIYYSQIVNDFQKGDIAEGYSVSREKKESFPLTVTSAQKNPTAFYLCAGGEVRGANQPQHFGDGTRLSIL.

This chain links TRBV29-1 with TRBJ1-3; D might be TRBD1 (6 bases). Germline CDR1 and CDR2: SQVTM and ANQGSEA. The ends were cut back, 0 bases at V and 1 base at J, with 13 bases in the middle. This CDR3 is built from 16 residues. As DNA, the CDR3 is TGCAGCGTTGAAGATCTTACAGGGTCATCTGGAAACACCATATATTTT. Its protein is CSVEDLTGSSGNTIYF. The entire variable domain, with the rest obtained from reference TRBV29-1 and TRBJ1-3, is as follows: SAVISQKPSRDICQRGTSLTIQCQVDSQVTMMFWYRQQPGQSLTLIATANQGSEATYESGFVIDKFPISRPNLTFSTLTVSNMSPEDSSIYLCSVEDLTGSSGNTIYFGEGSWLTVV.

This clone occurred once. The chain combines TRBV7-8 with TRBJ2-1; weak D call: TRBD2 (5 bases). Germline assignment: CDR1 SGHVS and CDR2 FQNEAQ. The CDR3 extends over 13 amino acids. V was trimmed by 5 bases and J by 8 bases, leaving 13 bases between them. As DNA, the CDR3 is TGTGCCAGCAGCCGTAACGGGGTCGATGAGCAGTTCTTC. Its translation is CASSRNGVDEQFF. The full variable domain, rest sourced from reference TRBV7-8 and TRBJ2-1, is GAGVSQSPRYKVAKRGQDVALRCDPISGHVSLFWYQQALGQGPEFLTYFQNEAQLDKSGLPSDRFFAERPEGSVSTLKIQRTQQEDSAVYLCASSRNGVDEQFFGPGTRLTVL.

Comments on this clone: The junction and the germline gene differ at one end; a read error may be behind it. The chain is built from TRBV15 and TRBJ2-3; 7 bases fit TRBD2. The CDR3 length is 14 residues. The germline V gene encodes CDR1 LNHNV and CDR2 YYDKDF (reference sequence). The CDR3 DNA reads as TGTGCCACCAGCAGAGGCGGGAGCAGAGATACGCAGTATTTT. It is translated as CATSRGGSRDTQYF.

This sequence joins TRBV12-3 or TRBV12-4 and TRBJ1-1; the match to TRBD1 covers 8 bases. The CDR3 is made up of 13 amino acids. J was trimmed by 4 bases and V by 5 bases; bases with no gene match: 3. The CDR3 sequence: CASSLQGGTEAFF. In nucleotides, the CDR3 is TGTGCCAGCAGTCTACAGGGGGGCACTGAAGCTTTCTTT.

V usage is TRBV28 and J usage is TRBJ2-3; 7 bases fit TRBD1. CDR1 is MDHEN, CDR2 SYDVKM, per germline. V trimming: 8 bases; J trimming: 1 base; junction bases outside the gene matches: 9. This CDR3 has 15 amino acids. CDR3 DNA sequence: TGTGCCAGCGGCCCCAGGGGGTCCCGCACAGATACGCAGTATTTT. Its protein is CASGPRGSRTDTQYF.

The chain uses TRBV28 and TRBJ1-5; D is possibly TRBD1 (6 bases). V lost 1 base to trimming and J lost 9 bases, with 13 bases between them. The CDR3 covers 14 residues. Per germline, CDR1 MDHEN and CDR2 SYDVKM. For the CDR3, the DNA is TGTGCCAGCAGTTTATTCAGGGGAGGGTCGCCCCAGCATTTT. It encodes CASSLFRGGSPQHF.

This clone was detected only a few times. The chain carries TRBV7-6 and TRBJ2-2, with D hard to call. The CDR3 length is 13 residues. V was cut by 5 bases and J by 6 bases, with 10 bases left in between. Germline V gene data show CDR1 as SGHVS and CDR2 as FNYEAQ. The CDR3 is CASSPERSGELFF. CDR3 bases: TGTGCCAGCAGCCCCGAGAGGTCCGGGGAGCTGTTTTTT.

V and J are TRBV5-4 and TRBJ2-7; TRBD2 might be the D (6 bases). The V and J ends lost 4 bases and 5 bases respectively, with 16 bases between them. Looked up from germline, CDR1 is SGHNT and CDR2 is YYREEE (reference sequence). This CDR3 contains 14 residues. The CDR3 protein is CASSPRGGSHEQYF. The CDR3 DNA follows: TGTGCCAGCAGCCCGCGGGGAGGTTCCCACGAGCAGTACTTC.

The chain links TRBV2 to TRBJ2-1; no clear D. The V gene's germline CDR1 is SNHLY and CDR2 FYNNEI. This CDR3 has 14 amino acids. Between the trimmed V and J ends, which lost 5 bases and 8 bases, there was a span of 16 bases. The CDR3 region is CASSFVGRMDEQFF. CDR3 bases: TGTGCCAGCAGTTTCGTGGGCAGGATGGATGAGCAGTTCTTC.

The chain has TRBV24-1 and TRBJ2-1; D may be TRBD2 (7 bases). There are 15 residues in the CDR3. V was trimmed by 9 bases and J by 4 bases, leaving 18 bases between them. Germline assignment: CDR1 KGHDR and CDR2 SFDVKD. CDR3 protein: CATSVGGAGYNEQFF. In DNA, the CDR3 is TGTGCCACCTCTGTTGGGGGGGCTGGGTACAATGAGCAGTTCTTC.

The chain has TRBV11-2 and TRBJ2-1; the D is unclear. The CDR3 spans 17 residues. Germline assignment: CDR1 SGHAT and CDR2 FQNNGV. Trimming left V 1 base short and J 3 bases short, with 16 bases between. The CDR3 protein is CASSLGLPPGFYNEQFF. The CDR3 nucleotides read TGTGCCAGCAGCTTAGGCCTCCCACCCGGGTTCTACAATGAGCAGTTCTTC.

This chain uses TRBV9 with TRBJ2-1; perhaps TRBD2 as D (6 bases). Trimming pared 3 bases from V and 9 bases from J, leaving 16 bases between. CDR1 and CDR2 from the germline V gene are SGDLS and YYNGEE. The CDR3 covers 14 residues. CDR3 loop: CASSETRAWGEQFF. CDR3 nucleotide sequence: TGTGCCAGCAGCGAGACTAGGGCGTGGGGTGAGCAGTTCTTC.

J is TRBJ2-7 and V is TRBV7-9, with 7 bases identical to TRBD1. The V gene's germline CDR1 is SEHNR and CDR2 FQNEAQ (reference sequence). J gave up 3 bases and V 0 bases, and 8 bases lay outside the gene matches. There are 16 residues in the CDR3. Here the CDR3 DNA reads TGTGCCAGCAGCTTAGCCGGGACAGAAGGAAACTACGAGCAGTACTTC. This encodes CASSLAGTEGNYEQYF.

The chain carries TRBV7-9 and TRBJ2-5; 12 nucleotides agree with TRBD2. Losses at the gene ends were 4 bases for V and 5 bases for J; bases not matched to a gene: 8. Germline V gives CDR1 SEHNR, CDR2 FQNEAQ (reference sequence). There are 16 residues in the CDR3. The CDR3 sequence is CASSSDPTSGGETQYF. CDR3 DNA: TGTGCCAGCAGCTCAGACCCAACTAGCGGGGGGGAGACCCAGTACTTC.

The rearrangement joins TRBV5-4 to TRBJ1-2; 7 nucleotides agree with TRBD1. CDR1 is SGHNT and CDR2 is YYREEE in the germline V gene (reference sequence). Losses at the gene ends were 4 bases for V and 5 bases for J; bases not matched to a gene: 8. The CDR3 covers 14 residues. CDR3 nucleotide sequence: TGTGCCAGCAGCGGTGGACAGGCCATTTATGGCTACACCTTC. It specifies CASSGGQAIYGYTF.

CDR3 residues: CASSPRQGMNTEAFF. The DNA for the CDR3 is TGTGCCAGCTCACCGAGACAGGGTATGAACACTGAAGCTTTCTTT. The chain carries TRBV18 and TRBJ1-1, with 7 bases lining up with TRBD1. Per the germline V gene, CDR1 is KGHSH and CDR2 is LQKENI. There are 15 residues in the CDR3. V shed 3 bases and J 0 bases; nucleotides not matched to a gene: 4. Full variable domain (rest looked up from reference TRBV18 and TRBJ1-1): NAGVMQNPRHLVRRRGQEARLRCSPMKGHSHVYWYRQLPEEGLKFMVYLQKENIIDESGMPKERFSAEFPKEGPSILRIQQVVRGDSAAYFCASSPRQGMNTEAFFGQGTRLTVV.